This T cell receptor (beta chain) was sequenced during a study of T-cell memory formation after mild COVID-19. Findings of the study overall: CD4+ contracting clones were found mainly in CM and EM, and CD8+ ones in EMRA. There was a balanced CD4/CD8 profile in clones contracting day 15 to 85, and later expanders leaned CD4+.

TCRdb re-called the 5' RACE reads with MiXCR, one entry per CDR3 protein. This sample carries about 610,000 distinct CDR3 sequences, 15% to 20% of them seen once, and the ten largest clones take 8.1%. Remarks on this clonotype: Antigen: not known.

Germline V gene lookup returns CDR1 MNHNY and CDR2 SVGAGI (reference sequence). The ends were cut back, 8 bases at V and 2 bases at J, with 13 bases in the middle. There are 13 residues in the CDR3. The chain recombines TRBV6-6 with TRBJ2-7, with D hard to call. The clonotype comes from an adult woman who had mild COVID-19 (a few samples of this study predate the infection). Cell type and time point are not known. Sequencing input: PBMCs or a T cell subset sorted from them (not recorded which). As DNA, the CDR3 is TGTGCCAGCGCACCAATCAAAACCTACGAGCAGTACTTC. Translated, it gives CASAPIKTYEQYF.